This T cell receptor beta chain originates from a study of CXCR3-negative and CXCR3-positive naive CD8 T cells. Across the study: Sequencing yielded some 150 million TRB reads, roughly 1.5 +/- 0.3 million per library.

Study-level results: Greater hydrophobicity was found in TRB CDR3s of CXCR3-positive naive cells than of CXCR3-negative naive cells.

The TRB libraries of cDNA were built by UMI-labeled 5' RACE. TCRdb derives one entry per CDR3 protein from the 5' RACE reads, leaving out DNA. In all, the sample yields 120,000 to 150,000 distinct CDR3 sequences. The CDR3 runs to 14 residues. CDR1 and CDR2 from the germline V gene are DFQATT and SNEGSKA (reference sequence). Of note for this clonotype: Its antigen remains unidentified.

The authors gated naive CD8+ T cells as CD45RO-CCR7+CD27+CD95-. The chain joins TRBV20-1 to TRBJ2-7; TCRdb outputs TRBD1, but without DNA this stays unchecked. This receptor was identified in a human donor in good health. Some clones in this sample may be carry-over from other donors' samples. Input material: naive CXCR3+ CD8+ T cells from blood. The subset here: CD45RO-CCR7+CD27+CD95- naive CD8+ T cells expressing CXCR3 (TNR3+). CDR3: CSARERQGGYEQYF.